This T cell receptor beta chain was captured in a study of CD8 T cells in Susac syndrome. Across the whole study: Sequencing included Susac syndrome patients, roughly six of them with active disease and roughly eight in remission.

Random hexamers were used to reverse transcribe roughly 0.5 to 1 ug of RNA. The CDR3 of TCR beta was amplified by immunoSEQ multiplex PCR across 54 Vbeta and 13 Jbeta. In TCRdb, the immunoSEQ multiplex PCR reads were re-called with MiXCR into one record per CDR3 protein. The top ten hold roughly 0.08% of the sample, which has about 140,000 distinct CDR3 sequences, roughly 95% seen once. Germline V lookup: CDR1 LGHNA, CDR2 YNFKEQ. V lost 0 bases and J lost 7, with 12 bases in between. This CDR3 is built from 14 residues. In blood CD8+ and CD4+ T cells, TCR beta underwent sequencing. TEMRA cells were enriched by FACS, while CD8+ and CD4+ T cells were obtained through a negative isolation that was performed magnetically.

This sequence originates from a human donor with Susac syndrome. The genes are TRBV4-2 and TRBJ1-1; a possible D gene is TRBD1 (5 bases). Sequenced input: CD4+ T cells from PBMCs. The CDR3 DNA reads as TGTGCCAGCAGCCAAGATAGAGCGGGGGATGAAGCTTTCTTT. Translated, it gives CASSQDRAGDEAFF.